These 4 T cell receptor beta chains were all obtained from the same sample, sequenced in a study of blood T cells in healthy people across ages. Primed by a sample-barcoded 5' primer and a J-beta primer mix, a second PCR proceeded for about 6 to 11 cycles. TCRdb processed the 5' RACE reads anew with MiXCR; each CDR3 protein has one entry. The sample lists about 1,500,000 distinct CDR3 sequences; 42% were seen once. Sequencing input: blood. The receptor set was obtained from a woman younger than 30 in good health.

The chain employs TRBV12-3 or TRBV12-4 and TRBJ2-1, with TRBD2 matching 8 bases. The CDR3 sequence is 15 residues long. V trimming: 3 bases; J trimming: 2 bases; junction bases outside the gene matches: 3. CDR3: CASSFPGGTYNEQFF. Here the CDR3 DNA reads TGTGCCAGCAGTTTTCCGGGGGGGACCTACAATGAGCAGTTCTTC.

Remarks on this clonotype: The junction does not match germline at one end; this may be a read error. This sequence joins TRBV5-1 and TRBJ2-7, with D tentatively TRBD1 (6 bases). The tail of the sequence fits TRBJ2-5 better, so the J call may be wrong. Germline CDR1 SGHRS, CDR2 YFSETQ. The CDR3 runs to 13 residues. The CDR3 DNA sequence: TGCGCCGGCAGCGCCCACAGGGAAAAGACCCAGTACTTC. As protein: CAGSAHREKTQYF.

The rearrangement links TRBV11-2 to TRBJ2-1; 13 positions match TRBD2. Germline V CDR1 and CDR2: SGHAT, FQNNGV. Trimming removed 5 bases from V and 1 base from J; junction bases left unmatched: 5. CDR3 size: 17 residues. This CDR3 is CASSTWTSGSSYNEQFF. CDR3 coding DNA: TGTGCCAGCAGCACATGGACTAGCGGGAGTTCCTACAATGAGCAGTTCTTC. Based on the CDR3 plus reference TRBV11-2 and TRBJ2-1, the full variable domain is EAGVAQSPRYKIIEKRQSVAFWCNPISGHATLYWYQQILGQGPKLLIQFQNNGVVDDSQLPKDRFSAERLKGVDSTLKIQPAKLEDSAVYLCASSTWTSGSSYNEQFFGPGTRLTVL.

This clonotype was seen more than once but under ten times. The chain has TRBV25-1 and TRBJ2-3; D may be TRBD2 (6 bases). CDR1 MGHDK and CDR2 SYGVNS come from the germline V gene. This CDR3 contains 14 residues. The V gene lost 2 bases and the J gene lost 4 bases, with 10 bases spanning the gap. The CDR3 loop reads CASSETGVPDTQYF. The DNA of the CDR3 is TGTGCCAGCAGTGAAACGGGAGTCCCAGATACGCAGTATTTT.